This is a list of T cell receptor beta chains from one sample in a study of T cells in Graves' hyperthyroidism and ophthalmopathy. TCRdb fed the multiplex PCR reads into MiXCR, producing one record per CDR3 protein. The top ten hold more than 25% of the sample, which has roughly 710,000 distinct CDR3 sequences, roughly 32% seen once. Sequencing input: blood. These receptors all stem from a woman between 40 and 50 years old with Graves' hyperthyroidism. Both conserved end residues are part of each CDR3. The D gene is left open where the match is weak. Expanded clones are given a class, and other clones once, few, many or no size at all.

CDR3 DNA	CDR3 protein	J gene	clone size	D gene	V gene
TGTGCCAGCAGTTACCGCGGGGGTATAGGTTCACCCCTCTACTTT	CASSYRGGIGSPLYF	TRBJ1-6	-	-	TRBV6-2/TRBV6-3
TGTGCCAGCAGCTTAGAGTCACGACAGCGCGGGGAGCTGTTTTTT	CASSLESRQRGELFF	TRBJ2-2	many	-	TRBV7-2
TGTGCCAGCAGCTTAAGGCGCAGTGGATCACCCCTCCACTTT	CASSLRRSGSPLHF	TRBJ1-6	many	-	TRBV7-4
TGTGCCATCAACGAGGGAGGGGGCAATCAGCCCCAGCATTTT	CAINEGGGNQPQHF	TRBJ1-5	many	-	TRBV10-3
TGTGCCAGCAGCCAAGATCAGGACTGGGGTCAGGTCGATAGCAATCAGCCCCAGCATTTT	CASSQDQDWGQVDSNQPQHF	TRBJ1-5	-	-	TRBV3-1
TGTGCCAGCAGTTACTGGACAGGGGGCCAGCCCCAGCATTTT	CASSYWTGGQPQHF	TRBJ1-5	-	TRBD1	TRBV6-2/TRBV6-3
TGTGCCAGCAGCTTATCTAGAACCTACAATGAGCAGTTCTTC	CASSLSRTYNEQFF	TRBJ2-1	-	-	TRBV7-3
TGTGCCAGTAGTATGCCGGGACAGGTGGGGGAGCAGTACTTC	CASSMPGQVGEQYF	TRBJ2-7	many	TRBD1	TRBV19
TGTGCCAGCCTCCAGGACAGGGGGCAAACCGGGGAGCTGTTTTTT	CASLQDRGQTGELFF	TRBJ2-2	few	TRBD1	TRBV12-3/TRBV12-4
TGTGCCAGCAGCCCCACAGGGTTTCTTAATTCACCCCTCCACTTT	CASSPTGFLNSPLHF	TRBJ1-6	few	-	TRBV7-2
TGTGCCAGCAGCGCCAGGGGGTCAGCTAACTATGGCTACACCTTC	CASSARGSANYGYTF	TRBJ1-2	few	TRBD1	TRBV9
TGTGCCAGCAGCTTTGGAGGGGCTCTTAATGAAAAACTGTTTTTT	CASSFGGALNEKLFF	TRBJ1-4	-	-	TRBV7-9
TGTGACCGGACGCGAGGATACGAGACCCAGTACTTC	CDRTRGYETQYF	TRBJ2-5	-	-	TRBV25-1
TGTGCCGGCAGTTACTTCTATCAGCCCCAGCATTTT	CAGSYFYQPQHF	TRBJ1-5	-	-	TRBV6-2/TRBV6-3
TGTGCCAGCAGCTTAAGGACAGGGTGGAGCACAGATACGCAGTATTTT	CASSLRTGWSTDTQYF	TRBJ2-3	-	TRBD1	TRBV7-2
TGTGCCAGCAGCCCCGATCCGGAGGAGACCCAGTACTTC	CASSPDPEETQYF	TRBJ2-5	-	-	TRBV6-5
TGTGCCAGCAGCTTATGGGTGGCGGGGGGGGTGACCCAGTACTTC	CASSLWVAGGVTQYF	TRBJ2-5	-	TRBD2	TRBV7-2
TGTGCCAGCATTCAGGGGAGTGAGCAGTACTTC	CASIQGSEQYF	TRBJ2-7	few	-	TRBV28
TGTGCCAGCAGCTTATGTTGTGAAGCGGGGGGCATGGAGACCCAGTACTTC	CASSLCCEAGGMETQYF	TRBJ2-5	-	TRBD2	TRBV7-6
TGTGCCAGCAGTAGGAGGGGACAGGGGCTCGAGGAAGCTTTCTTT	CASSRRGQGLEEAFF	TRBJ1-1	-	TRBD1	TRBV5-6
TGTGCCAGCAGTTTAGCGAACTTCCCAACCTACACCTTC	CASSLANFPTYTF	TRBJ1-2	many	-	TRBV12-3/TRBV12-4
TGTGCCAGCAGTGAGCCGGGACAGGGGACGAACACTGAAGCTTTCTTT	CASSEPGQGTNTEAFF	TRBJ1-1	-	TRBD1	TRBV25-1
TGCAGTGCTAGAGCAGGGGTCAATCAGCCCCAGCGTTTT	CSARAGVNQPQRF	TRBJ1-5	-	-	TRBV20-1
TGTGCCAGCAGTTGGGACAGGAATAATTCACCCCTCCACTTT	CASSWDRNNSPLHF	TRBJ1-6	many	TRBD1	TRBV12-3/TRBV12-4
TGTGCCAGCAATAGGCTTAACACCGGGGAGCTGTTTTTT	CASNRLNTGELFF	TRBJ2-2	-	-	TRBV12-3/TRBV12-4
TGTGCCAGCAGTGGGGAGCTGCATTCACCCCTCCACTTT	CASSGELHSPLHF	TRBJ1-6	-	-	TRBV7-2
TGCGCCAGCAGCTTTGCCGGGGCCTCCCTCGAGACCCAGTACTTC	CASSFAGASLETQYF	TRBJ2-5	-	-	TRBV5-1
TGCAGTGCGAGGGACAGTGGCACTGAAGCTTTCTTT	CSARDSGTEAFF	TRBJ1-1	many	TRBD1	TRBV20-1
TGTGCCAGCAGCGGTTTGGGGGAGGAGCTGTTTTTT	CASSGLGEELFF	TRBJ2-2	many	-	TRBV7-9
TGTGCCAGCAGTCCGACGGTTCATCAGCCCCAGCATTTT	CASSPTVHQPQHF	TRBJ1-5	-	-	TRBV28
TGTGCCAGCAGTTACAGGAACACCGGGAAGCTGTTTTTT	CASSYRNTGKLFF	TRBJ2-2	-	-	TRBV6-6
TGTGCCAGCAGCAGGAAGGGGGGCCGTGGTTACGAGCAGTACTTC	CASSRKGGRGYEQYF	TRBJ2-7	few	-	TRBV7-9
TGTGCCAGCGGGACAGATGGGAATCAGCCCCAGCATTTT	CASGTDGNQPQHF	TRBJ1-5	many	TRBD1	TRBV7-2
TGTGCCAGCAGTTTACGGGACTACCTCTACGAGCAGTACTTC	CASSLRDYLYEQYF	TRBJ2-7	-	TRBD2	TRBV12-3/TRBV12-4
TGTGCCAGTAGGAACTCCCTCTCTGGAAACACCATATATTTT	CASRNSLSGNTIYF	TRBJ1-3	-	-	TRBV19
TGTGCCAGCAGCTTAGAAACCGGGTCCTACGAGCAGTACTTC	CASSLETGSYEQYF	TRBJ2-7	-	-	TRBV7-6
TGTGCCATCAGTGACCTACAGGGGACCCGCTCCTACGAGCAGTACTTC	CAISDLQGTRSYEQYF	TRBJ2-7	-	TRBD1	TRBV10-3
TGCAGCGTTGGGCAGGGGATCACCGGGGAGCTGTTTTTT	CSVGQGITGELFF	TRBJ2-2	many	-	TRBV29-1
TGTGCCATCAGTGAGTCGGGGGCTCCCAAGACCCAGTACTTC	CAISESGAPKTQYF	TRBJ2-5	many	-	TRBV10-3
TGTGCCATCAGCGGGGCAAGCTCTGGAAACACCATATATTTT	CAISGASSGNTIYF	TRBJ1-3	many	-	TRBV10-3
TGTGCTAGCAGCTCCTTACGGGGGTCGGAGACCCAGTACTTC	CASSSLRGSETQYF	TRBJ2-5	many	-	TRBV7-7
TGTGCCAGCAGTGAACACTTCGTCGGAGCTTACGAGCAGTACTTC	CASSEHFVGAYEQYF	TRBJ2-7	-	-	TRBV7-9
TGTGCTAGTGGCGCCGGACAGGGATCTCGGGAGCTGTTTTTT	CASGAGQGSRELFF	TRBJ2-2	-	TRBD1	TRBV12-5
TGCGCCAGCAGCCAATATCCCGGGACAGGGTCGTCTGGCTACACCTTC	CASSQYPGTGSSGYTF	TRBJ1-2	many	TRBD1	TRBV4-3
TGCAGTGCTAGTAGGCTCGGGGAAGAGCAGTACTTC	CSASRLGEEQYF	TRBJ2-7	many	-	TRBV20-1
TGCGCCAGCAGTTACTCGTCAGGGGGGAAAGAGACCCAGTACTTC	CASSYSSGGKETQYF	TRBJ2-5	-	-	TRBV6-5
TGCAGCGCCGGAGCGGGAGTCTTGGATACGCAGTATTTT	CSAGAGVLDTQYF	TRBJ2-3	-	TRBD2	TRBV29-1
TGCGCCAGCAGCACCGGGACAGGGAATTTCGCTGAAGCTTTCTTT	CASSTGTGNFAEAFF	TRBJ1-1	few	TRBD1	TRBV5-1
TGTGCCAGCAGTTACCGACAGTCCAGGGATCGTGGCTACACCTTC	CASSYRQSRDRGYTF	TRBJ1-2	many	-	TRBV6-6
TGTGCCAGCAGTCAGGAAAGGGGGCTTCAGCCCCAGCATTTT	CASSQERGLQPQHF	TRBJ1-5	many	TRBD1	TRBV12-3/TRBV12-4
TGCAGTGCTAGAGATCGGGACAGGGGGACTTTGAACACTGAAGCTTTCTTT	CSARDRDRGTLNTEAFF	TRBJ1-1	few	TRBD1	TRBV20-1
TGTGCCTGGAATCATCCGACAGGGAAGGATGGCTACACCTTC	CAWNHPTGKDGYTF	TRBJ1-2	-	TRBD1	TRBV30
TGTGCCAGCAGCCCGTCGAGGGCAGGGGTCCATGGCTGCACCTTC	CASSPSRAGVHGCTF	TRBJ1-2	-	-	TRBV9
TGTGCCAGCAGCTTAGAGCCAGCGGGAGGTTCCTACGAGCAGTACTTC	CASSLEPAGGSYEQYF	TRBJ2-7	-	TRBD2	TRBV11-3